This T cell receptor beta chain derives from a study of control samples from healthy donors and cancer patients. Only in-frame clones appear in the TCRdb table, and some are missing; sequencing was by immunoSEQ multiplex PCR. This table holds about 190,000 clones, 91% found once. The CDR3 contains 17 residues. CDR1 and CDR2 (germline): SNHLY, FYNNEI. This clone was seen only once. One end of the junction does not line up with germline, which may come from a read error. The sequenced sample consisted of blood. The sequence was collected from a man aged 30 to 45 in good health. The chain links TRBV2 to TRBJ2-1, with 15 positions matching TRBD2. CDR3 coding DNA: TGTGCCAGCAGAGAAGGACTAGCGGGGGGGCTTAGCGATGAGCAGTTCTTC. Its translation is CASREGLAGGLSDEQFF.